These 23 T cell receptor beta chains originate from one sample sequenced in a study of early T cells in non-severe SARS-CoV-2 infection. TCRdb processed the 5' RACE reads anew with MiXCR; each CDR3 protein has one entry. The repertoire includes 100,000 to 150,000 distinct CDR3 sequences, about 15% of them detected once, and about a fifth sits in the top ten. Sequencing input: whole blood. These receptors came from an adult who was a healthcare worker with PCR-confirmed SARS-CoV-2 infection or an uninfected control (not recorded which).

This clonotype was seen ten or more times. This chain joins TRBV20-1 and TRBJ1-5; D is unresolved. The CDR3 contains 17 residues. Looked up from germline, CDR1 is DFQATT and CDR2 is SNEGSKA (reference sequence). V lost 3 bases and J lost 2, with 20 bases in between. The CDR3 nucleotides are TGCAGTGCTAGTCCCCCGGCAATAACGGGCCGCAATCAGCCCCAGCATTTT. As protein: CSASPPAITGRNQPQHF.

This clonotype was seen only a few times. In nucleotides, the CDR3 is TGTGCCAGCAGTTTGGGGGGGTACCCGCGGGAGCTGTTTTTT. Translating it yields CASSLGGYPRELFF. J is TRBJ2-2 and V is TRBV12-3 or TRBV12-4; 7 positions match TRBD2. The ends lost 3 bases at V and 9 bases at J; junction bases unmatched: 7. The CDR3 spans 14 residues.

This chain links TRBV20-1 with TRBJ1-2; TRBD1 matches 9 bases. Germline V lookup: CDR1 DFQATT, CDR2 SNEGSKA (reference sequence). The CDR3 has 15 amino acids. V gave up 3 bases and J gave up 3 bases; unmatched junction bases: 8. The CDR3 DNA reads as TGCAGTGCTAGTCAAAGGACAGGGGTTGACTATGGCTACACCTTC. As protein: CSASQRTGVDYGYTF.

This clonotype has a handful of counts. The gene calls are TRBV12-3 or TRBV12-4 and TRBJ1-6, with D possibly matching TRBD1 (5 bases). The CDR3 is 16 amino acids. Trimming cost V 3 bases and J 7 bases, with 16 bases left between them. The CDR3 protein is CASSFGFGGRNSPLHF. CDR3 coding DNA: TGTGCCAGCAGTTTTGGGTTTGGGGGAAGGAATTCACCCCTCCACTTT.

This clonotype was found a few times. The DNA of the CDR3 is TGTGCCAGCACCCCGACAGGGAGAAACACCATATATTTT. Translated: CASTPTGRNTIYF. This chain uses TRBV12-3 or TRBV12-4 with TRBJ1-3, with 7 positions matching TRBD1. After removal of 7 bases from V and 5 bases from J, the junction contained 5 bases not matched to a gene. CDR3 size: 13 residues.

CDR3 nucleotides: TGTGCCAGCAGCCCAGCGGCAGTCTACGAGCAGTACTTC. Amino acids: CASSPAAVYEQYF. The chain joins TRBV7-9 to TRBJ2-7; possibly TRBD2 for D (5 bases). Germline CDR1 SEHNR, CDR2 FQNEAQ (reference sequence). V lost 5 bases, J lost 3 bases, and 11 bases lay in between. The CDR3 runs to 13 residues.

This clonotype was counted between two and nine times. The chain employs TRBV7-6 and TRBJ1-2; a possible D gene is TRBD1 (6 bases). CDR3 length: 13 residues. Germline CDR1 is SGHVS and CDR2 is FNYEAQ. Trimming took 4 bases from V and 14 from J, leaving 20 bases between them. Written as DNA, the CDR3 is TGTGCCAGCAGCTCCCTGACAGGATACGTCCGGACCTTC. This codes for CASSSLTGYVRTF. Variable domain in full (rest from reference TRBV7-6 and TRBJ1-2): GAGVSQSPRYKVTKRGQDVALRCDPISGHVSLYWYRQALGQGPEFLTYFNYEAQQDKSGLPNDRFSAERPEGSISTLTIQRTEQRDSAMYRCASSSLTGYVRTFGSGTRLTVV.

The chain combines TRBV9 with TRBJ2-1; 7 positions agree with TRBD1. V lost 3 bases, J lost 4 bases, and 7 bases stayed unmatched. The CDR3 length is 15 residues. Germline CDR1 and CDR2: SGDLS and YYNGEE. CDR3 in DNA: TGTGCCAGCAGCGGAGGACAGGCGAATTACAATGAGCAGTTCTTC. Its protein product is CASSGGQANYNEQFF.

This clonotype was seen a handful of times. The chain recombines TRBV12-5 with TRBJ2-6, with D uncertain. Germline-derived CDR1 and CDR2 are LGHNT and FRNRAP. V shed 6 bases and J shed 2 bases, with 20 bases lying between them. CDR3 length: 18 amino acids. CDR3 protein: CASGDPIGGMTGANVLTF. In nucleotides, the CDR3 is TGTGCTAGTGGGGACCCGATAGGTGGGATGACTGGGGCCAACGTCCTGACTTTC.

V is TRBV12-3 or TRBV12-4 and J is TRBJ1-2, with 7 positions matching TRBD1. The J segment lost 5 bases and the V segment lost 5 bases, leaving 11 bases of the junction unmatched. The CDR3 covers 15 residues. The CDR3 spells CASSIRDRLGYGYTF. The DNA of the CDR3 is TGTGCCAGCAGTATAAGGGACAGATTAGGGTATGGCTACACCTTC.

In DNA form, the CDR3 reads TGTGCCAGCAGGAGGGTTCCCGGGGAGCTGTTTTTT. Translating gives CASRRVPGELFF. V gene TRBV6-1 combines with J gene TRBJ2-2; a weak D match, TRBD2 (5 bases). The CDR3 loop spans 12 amino acids. Germline-derived CDR1 and CDR2 are MNHNS and SASEGT. V was clipped by 6 bases and J by 6 bases, with 8 bases between them.

This clonotype was observed a few times. The chain employs TRBV11-2 and TRBJ2-1, with D unresolved. The ends were cut back, 5 bases at V and 0 bases at J, with 11 bases in the middle. The CDR3 spans 15 residues. Germline-derived CDR1 and CDR2 are SGHAT and FQNNGV. In DNA form, the CDR3 reads TGTGCCAGCAGCCGCAGTCTTAGCTCCTACAATGAGCAGTTCTTC. Translating gives CASSRSLSSYNEQFF.

This clonotype was seen more than once but under ten times. The V and J genes are TRBV19 and TRBJ1-4; 7 nucleotides match TRBD1. CDR3 size: 15 residues. The J segment lost 7 bases and the V segment lost 9 bases, leaving 14 bases of the junction unmatched. The V gene's germline CDR1 is LNHDA and CDR2 SQIVND (reference sequence). CDR3 loop: CASSTQGNIGEKLFF. CDR3 DNA: TGTGCCAGCTCTACACAGGGGAATATTGGTGAAAAACTGTTTTTT.

This clonotype was counted only a few times. The rearrangement joins TRBV7-7 to TRBJ2-3, with TRBD2 matching over 10 bases. CDR1 is SSHAT, CDR2 FNYEAQ, per germline (reference sequence). Trimming at V came to 5 bases and at J to 7 bases, leaving 12 bases not matched to a gene. The CDR3 has 16 residues. The CDR3 reads CASSHLAGAGGNTQYF. The DNA for the CDR3 is TGTGCCAGCAGCCATCTAGCGGGGGCAGGAGGAAATACGCAGTATTTT.

This clonotype was counted only a few times. This may be a read error, as it is one base from a much larger clone. The rearrangement uses TRBV7-3 and TRBJ1-1; no reliable D call. The ends were cut back, 1 base at V and 1 base at J, with 4 bases in the middle. The V gene's germline CDR1 is SGHTA and CDR2 FQGTGA. This CDR3 contains 13 residues. The CDR3 bases are TGTGCCAGCAGCTTAAACAGGAACACTGAAGCTTTCTTT. Translation gives CASSLNRNTEAFF.

This clonotype has more than one count but fewer than ten. This chain connects TRBV27 to TRBJ2-5; 7 bases are a match to TRBD1. Trimming at V came to 6 bases and at J to 4 bases, leaving 11 bases not matched to a gene. The CDR3 totals 15 residues. Germline loops: CDR1 MNHEY, CDR2 SMNVEV (reference sequence). The CDR3 nucleotides are TGTGCCAGCAGGACCATACTGGGACAGTCAGAGACCCAGTACTTC. Protein sequence: CASRTILGQSETQYF.

V and J are TRBV9 and TRBJ2-7; unclear D gene. The germline gives CDR1 SGDLS, CDR2 YYNGEE. CDR3 length equals 14 residues. Trimming pared 0 bases from V and 6 bases from J, leaving 13 bases between. CDR3 residues: CASSVEEGRSEQYF. The DNA of the CDR3 is TGTGCCAGCAGCGTAGAAGAAGGACGGAGCGAGCAGTACTTC.

Points on this clonotype: At one of its ends the junction is not consistent with the germline gene, which may arise from a read error. The chain recombines TRBV12-3 or TRBV12-4 with TRBJ2-1; D gene ambiguous. The CDR3 is 13 residues long. The CDR3 DNA reads TGTGTCAGCAGACAAGACATTTACAATGAGCAGTTCTTC. Translating gives CVSRQDIYNEQFF.

This clonotype was seen only a few times. The J gene is TRBJ1-1, the V gene TRBV6-5; D gene uncertain. V gave up 7 bases and J gave up 3 bases, with 12 bases separating them. Germline V gene lookup returns CDR1 MNHEY and CDR2 SVGAGI. CDR3 size: 13 residues. CDR3 protein: CASKGGGYTEAFF. The DNA for the CDR3 is TGTGCCAGCAAAGGAGGAGGGTACACTGAAGCTTTCTTT.

This clonotype was seen a few times. The chain carries TRBV3-1 and TRBJ2-7, with D hard to call. The ends were cut back, 0 bases at V and 2 bases at J, with 8 bases in the middle. The CDR3 runs 14 residues. CDR1 and CDR2 (germline): LGHDT, YNNKEL (reference sequence). CDR3 nucleotide sequence: TGTGCCAGCAGCCAAGATTCGCTGGCCTACGAGCAGTACTTC. This sequence encodes CASSQDSLAYEQYF.

The rearrangement links TRBV7-9 to TRBJ2-6; D gene unclear. Trimming took 2 bases from V and 0 from J, leaving 8 bases between them. Germline V lookup: CDR1 SEHNR, CDR2 FQNEAQ (reference sequence). The CDR3 length is 16 residues. DNA of the CDR3: TGTGCCAGCAGCTTAATCAAGAGCTCTGGGGCCAACGTCCTGACTTTC. It encodes CASSLIKSSGANVLTF.

The CDR3: CATRGGGNRETQYF. The CDR3 region has the DNA TGTGCCACCAGGGGAGGGGGAAACCGAGAGACCCAGTACTTC. The chain is built from TRBV15 and TRBJ2-5; D is possibly TRBD2 (7 bases). Germline V lookup: CDR1 LNHNV, CDR2 YYDKDF (reference sequence). Trimming cost V 6 bases and J 4 bases, with 15 bases left between them. The CDR3 is made up of 14 amino acids.

J is TRBJ1-2 and V is TRBV10-3, with D tentatively TRBD1 (5 bases). CDR3 size: 17 residues. The germline gives CDR1 ENHRY, CDR2 SYGVKD. The V end was cut by 0 bases, the J end by 0 bases, with 14 bases between. As DNA, the CDR3 is TGTGCCATCAGTGAGTCCGGGACGGCACGAGCTAACTATGGCTACACCTTC. Its protein product is CAISESGTARANYGYTF.